One sample yielded the 13 T cell receptor beta chains listed below, sequenced in a study of CD8 T cells in ankylosing spondylitis. These receptors' antigens are unknown. TCRdb fed the 5' RACE reads into MiXCR, producing one record per CDR3 protein. The data contain a few hundred thousand distinct CDR3 sequences, more than 20% of them singletons. Notes on the study in general: Eight highly homologous variants made up a TCR beta motif, and this motif appeared characteristic of ankylosing spondylitis blood.

Sequencing was carried out using blood, either unsorted or a sorted T cell fraction (not recorded which). The receptors stem from a male donor with ankylosing spondylitis.

The CDR3: CASSPPRANVLTF. Here the CDR3 DNA reads TGTGCCAGCAGCCCCCCCCGGGCCAACGTCCTGACTTTC. The chain has TRBV28 and TRBJ2-6, with D unresolved. From germline, CDR1 is MDHEN and CDR2 SYDVKM. The CDR3 is 13 residues long. The V end was cut by 6 bases, the J end by 5 bases, with 8 bases between.

The rearrangement links TRBV6-5 to TRBJ2-5; D is uncertain. The V gene's germline CDR1 is MNHEY and CDR2 SVGAGI. Trimming took off 2 bases at V and 0 bases at J, with 10 bases between the two ends. The CDR3 covers 15 residues. The CDR3 here is CASSYGSGDQETQYF. CDR3 sequence (DNA): TGTGCCAGCAGTTACGGGTCGGGTGACCAAGAGACCCAGTACTTC.

Only a few counts were recorded for this clonotype. The rearrangement joins TRBV28 to TRBJ2-3; 10 nucleotides match TRBD2. The CDR3 length is 17 residues. With V trimmed by 4 bases and J by 0 bases, 7 bases remained unmatched. CDR1 is MDHEN and CDR2 is SYDVKM in the germline V gene. CDR3 sequence reads: CASSSSGTSVSTDTQYF. CDR3 DNA sequence: TGTGCCAGCAGTTCCTCCGGGACTAGCGTTAGCACAGATACGCAGTATTTT.

This clonotype was seen a few times. V gene TRBV20-1 combines with J gene TRBJ2-7; 9 nucleotides align to TRBD2. This CDR3 contains 16 residues. Germline V gene sequence: CDR1 DFQATT, CDR2 SNEGSKA (reference sequence). With V trimmed by 1 base and J by 6 bases, 13 bases remained unmatched. In DNA, the CDR3 is TGCAGTGCTAGAGCGCCGAAAATAGCGGGAGTTGGCGAGCAGTACTTC. Translation gives CSARAPKIAGVGEQYF.

The genes are TRBV10-3 and TRBJ2-1; TRBD1 aligns across 9 bases. Losses at the gene ends were 11 bases for V and 8 bases for J; bases not matched to a gene: 10. Germline CDR1 ENHRY, CDR2 SYGVKD. The CDR3 covers 13 residues. In nucleotides, the CDR3 is TGTGCCGGATCCGGGACAGGGTCCGATGAGCAGTTCTTC. This codes for CAGSGTGSDEQFF.

V is TRBV3-1 and J is TRBJ2-7, with TRBD2 identical over 12 bases. The CDR3 sequence is 14 residues long. The V gene's germline CDR1 is LGHDT and CDR2 YNNKEL (reference sequence). V was clipped by 4 bases and J by 4 bases; unmatched bases: 2. The CDR3 spells CASSRLAGVYEQYF. DNA for the CDR3: TGTGCCAGCAGCCGACTAGCGGGAGTATACGAGCAGTACTTC.

CDR3 in amino acids: CSVVSGSPYEQYF. CDR3 bases: TGCAGCGTTGTAAGCGGGAGTCCCTACGAGCAGTACTTC. The chain links TRBV29-1 to TRBJ2-7; 8 positions agree with TRBD2. Trimming cost V 4 bases and J 2 bases; bases outside gene matches: 4. CDR3 size: 13 residues. Germline CDR1 reads SQVTM; CDR2 reads ANQGSEA.

The sample holds a few counts of this clonotype. The chain recombines TRBV20-1 with TRBJ1-1, with D unresolved. The CDR3 has 11 residues. Trimming stripped 3 bases from V and 6 bases from J, with 8 bases between. CDR1 is DFQATT and CDR2 is SNEGSKA in the germline V gene (reference sequence). This CDR3 is CSASSRPEAFF. In nucleotides, the CDR3 is TGCAGTGCTAGTTCCAGGCCTGAAGCTTTCTTT.

This clonotype has more than one count but fewer than ten. This chain links TRBV5-1 with TRBJ2-3; D might be TRBD2 (5 bases). Germline CDR1 and CDR2: SGHRS and YFSETQ. The CDR3 is made up of 14 amino acids. V was trimmed by 4 bases and J by 5 bases, leaving 14 bases between them. The chain's CDR3 is CASSQSRTGDTQYF. Here the CDR3 DNA reads TGCGCCAGCAGCCAAAGTAGGACTGGAGATACGCAGTATTTT.

This chain connects TRBV12-3 or TRBV12-4 to TRBJ1-1, with TRBD1 identical over 7 bases. CDR3 length: 14 residues. The V and J ends lost 3 bases and 3 bases, in that order; junction bases with no gene match: 4. The CDR3, as DNA: TGTGCCAGCAGTTTGACAGGGTCGTACACTGAAGCTTTCTTT. Protein product: CASSLTGSYTEAFF.

This clonotype was seen only a few times. The rearrangement joins TRBV4-2 to TRBJ2-1; 7 bases align to TRBD1. V shed 4 bases and J 2 bases; nucleotides not matched to a gene: 5. The CDR3 sequence is 15 residues long. Germline V gives CDR1 LGHNA, CDR2 YNFKEQ. The CDR3 DNA sequence: TGTGCCAGCAGCCCCCGACAGGGCCCCTACAATGAGCAGTTCTTC. This codes for CASSPRQGPYNEQFF.

V gene TRBV6-5 combines with J gene TRBJ2-2; 8 nucleotides agree with TRBD1. The CDR3 length is 15 residues. Per the germline V gene, CDR1 is MNHEY and CDR2 is SVGAGI. V trimming: 2 bases; J trimming: 5 bases; junction bases outside the gene matches: 4. DNA of the CDR3: TGTGCCAGCAGTTACGCAGGGGGCAGTACCGGGGAGCTGTTTTTT. Translated: CASSYAGGSTGELFF.

This clonotype showed up just a few times. The chain is built from TRBV30 and TRBJ2-4; the D is unclear. The CDR3 totals 13 residues. Germline V gene sequence: CDR1 GTSNPN, CDR2 SVGIG (reference sequence). V lost 2 bases to trimming and J lost 7 bases, with 12 bases between them. DNA of the CDR3: TGTGCCTGGAGTCTCAACCTGGGCAACATTCAGTACTTC. It translates to CAWSLNLGNIQYF.